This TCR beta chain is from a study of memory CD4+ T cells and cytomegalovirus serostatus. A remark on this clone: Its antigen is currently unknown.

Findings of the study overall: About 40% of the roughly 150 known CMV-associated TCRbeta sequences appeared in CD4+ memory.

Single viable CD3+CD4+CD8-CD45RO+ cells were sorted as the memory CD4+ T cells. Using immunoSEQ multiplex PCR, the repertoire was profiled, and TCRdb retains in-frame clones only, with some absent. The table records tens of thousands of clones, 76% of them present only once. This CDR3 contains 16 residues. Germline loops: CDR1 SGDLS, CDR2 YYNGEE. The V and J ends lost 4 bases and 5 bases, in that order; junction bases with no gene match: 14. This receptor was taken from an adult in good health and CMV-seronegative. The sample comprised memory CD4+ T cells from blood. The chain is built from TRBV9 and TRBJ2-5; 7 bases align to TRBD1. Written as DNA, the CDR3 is TGTGCCAGCAGCCAACAAACAGGGGACACCGGGGAGACCCAGTACTTC. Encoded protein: CASSQQTGDTGETQYF.